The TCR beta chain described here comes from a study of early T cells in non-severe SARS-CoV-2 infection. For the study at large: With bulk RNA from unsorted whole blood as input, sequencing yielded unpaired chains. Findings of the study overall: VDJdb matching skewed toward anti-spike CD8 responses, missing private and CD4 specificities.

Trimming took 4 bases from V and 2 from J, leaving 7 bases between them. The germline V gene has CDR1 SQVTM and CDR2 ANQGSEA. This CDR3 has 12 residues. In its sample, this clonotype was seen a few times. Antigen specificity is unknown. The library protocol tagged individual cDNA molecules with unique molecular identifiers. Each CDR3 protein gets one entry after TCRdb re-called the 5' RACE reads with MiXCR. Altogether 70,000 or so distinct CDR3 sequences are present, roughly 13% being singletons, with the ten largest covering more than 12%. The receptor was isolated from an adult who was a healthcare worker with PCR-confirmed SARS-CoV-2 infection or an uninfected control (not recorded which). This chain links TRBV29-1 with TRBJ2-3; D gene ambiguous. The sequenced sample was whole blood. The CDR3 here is CSVGPHTDTQYF. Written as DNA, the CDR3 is TGCAGCGTTGGCCCGCACACAGATACGCAGTATTTT.